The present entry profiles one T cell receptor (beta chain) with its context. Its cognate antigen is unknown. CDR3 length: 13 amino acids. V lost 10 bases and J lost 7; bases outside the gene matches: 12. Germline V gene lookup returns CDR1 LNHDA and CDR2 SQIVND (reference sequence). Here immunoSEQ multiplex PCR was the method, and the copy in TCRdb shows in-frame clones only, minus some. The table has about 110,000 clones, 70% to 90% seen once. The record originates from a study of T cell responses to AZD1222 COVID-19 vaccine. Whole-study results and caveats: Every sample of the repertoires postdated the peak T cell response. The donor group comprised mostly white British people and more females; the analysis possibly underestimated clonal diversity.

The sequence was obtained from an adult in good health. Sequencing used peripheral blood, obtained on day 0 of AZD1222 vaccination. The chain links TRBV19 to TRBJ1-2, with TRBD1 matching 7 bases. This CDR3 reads CATRGRGPSGYTF. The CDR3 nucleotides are TGTGCCACCCGTGGTAGGGGGCCGTCTGGCTACACCTTC.